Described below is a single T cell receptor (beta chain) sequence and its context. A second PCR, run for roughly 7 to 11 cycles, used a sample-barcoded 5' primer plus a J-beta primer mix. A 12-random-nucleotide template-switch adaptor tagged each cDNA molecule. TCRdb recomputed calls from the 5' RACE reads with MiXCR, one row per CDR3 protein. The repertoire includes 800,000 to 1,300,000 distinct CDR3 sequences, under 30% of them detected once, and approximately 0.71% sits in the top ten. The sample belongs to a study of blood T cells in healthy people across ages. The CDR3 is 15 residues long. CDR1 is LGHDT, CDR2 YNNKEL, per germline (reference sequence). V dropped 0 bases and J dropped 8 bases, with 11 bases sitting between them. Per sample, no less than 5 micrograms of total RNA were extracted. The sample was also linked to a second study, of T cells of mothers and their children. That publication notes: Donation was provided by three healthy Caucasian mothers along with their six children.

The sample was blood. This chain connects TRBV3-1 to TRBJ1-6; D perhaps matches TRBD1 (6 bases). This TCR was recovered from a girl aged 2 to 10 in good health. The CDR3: CASSQEYRVDSPLHF. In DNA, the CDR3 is TGTGCCAGCAGCCAAGAATACAGGGTTGATTCACCCCTCCACTTT.